This TCR beta chain derives from a study of blood T cell repertoires in COVID-19 (dated by TCRdb to 2020 to 2021). With respect to the entire study: The collaborator samples originated in the United States, Italy and Spain and spanned the acute and convalescent phases of COVID-19. The material from the prospective study consisted of cDNA or gDNA derived from T cells, B-cell-depleted T cells, or PBMCs. The dataset comprised deeply sampled blood TCRbeta repertoires from subjects exposed to, actively infected with, or recovered from COVID-19. The repertoires were released in a freely available public database meant as a resource for research on the immune response to SARS-CoV-2. The samples were drawn from the first 160 participants of the ongoing ImmuneRACE study and from 1,254 subjects provided by 6 global collaborators. A de-identified subject ID, COVID-19 status, age in years and sex were almost always included in the sample metadata. Where HLA class I and class II types were available, the types were taken from metadata supplied by the sample provider, not from assay-based typing.

General findings and caveats noted by the study authors: The quantity of clinical and demographic metadata differed by source and by participant and was supplied without curation.

In regard to this clone: This receptor's antigen is unknown. The record has no base qualities; no much larger clone is one base away.

CDR1 SGDLS and CDR2 YYNGEE were looked up in the germline V gene. V is clipped by 4 bases and J by 7 bases, and the sequence between their germline boundaries is 11 bases long. Including cysteine and phenylalanine, the CDR3 has 12 amino acids. Solely the CDR3 DNA is kept, with 36 bases framed from the first base. The immunoSEQ Assay, a bias-controlled multiplex PCR, was used to amplify TCRbeta CDR3 regions from genomic DNA. The source study handled its data this way. The number of nucleated cells in each sample was estimated by amplification of reference gene primers within the assay. Sequence reads were collapsed and filtered to measure the absolute abundance of every unique TCRbeta CDR3 rearrangement. For each sample, productive Simpson clonality was calculated by taking the square root of Simpson's diversity index across productive rearrangements. Held by TCRdb, this immuneACCESS table contains in-frame sequences only and omits some clones. Under half of the omission traces to an unresolved V gene where checked; the cause of the rest is unknown. D and trimming were read from the DNA, whereas the V and J calls and clone size are those reported in that table. The sample table lists hundreds of thousands of clones, more than 70% of them with a count of one. The ten largest clones take up around 13% of the sample.

In Seattle, one collaborating source enrolled patients while the infection was active and tracked those patients longitudinally over the course of disease. Each collaborating institution followed its own protocols to collect whole blood in K2EDTA tubes. Collaborator samples were shipped for TCRbeta analysis as frozen whole blood, isolated PBMCs, or DNA extracted from either sample type. The TCR was taken from a woman in her forties or fifties with COVID-19, enrolled during active disease. The chain is made from TRBV9 and TRBJ1-1, with the D gene call left open. The specimen was peripheral blood. The CDR3 is CASSPPGVEAFF. The DNA is TGTGCCAGCAGCCCCCCCGGTGTTGAAGCTTTCTTT.